This T cell receptor beta chain was captured by sequencing in a study of blood T cell repertoires in COVID-19. Germline CDR1 is LGHDT and CDR2 is YNNKEL (reference sequence). CDR3 size: 15 residues. Trimming took 3 bases from V and 5 from J; bases not matched to a gene: 7. Across 20 to 25 US areas, participants ranged in age from about 18 to 90 years. Some clones are missing from TCRdb's copy, which holds only in-frame ones; the method was immunoSEQ multiplex PCR. This repertoire shows a few hundred thousand clones, about 90% found once; its top ten account for less than 15%. The chain couples TRBV3-1 (or the pseudogene TRBV3-2) to TRBJ2-4; TRBD1 aligns across 7 bases. Sequenced: PBMCs or T cells enriched from blood (not recorded which). The sequence came from a man younger than 40 who had been exposed to COVID-19. The CDR3, as DNA: TGTGCCAGCAGCCAGCGACAGGGCAAGCAAAACATTCAGTACTTC. Protein sequence: CASSQRQGKQNIQYF.